This T cell receptor (beta chain) originates from a study of OX40 agonist ivuxolimab in advanced cancers. Generated by immunoSEQ multiplex PCR, the TCRdb table keeps only in-frame clones and is missing some. The sample has 65,000 to 100,000 clones; around 84% are singletons. This CDR3 is 13 amino acids long. V was clipped by 3 bases and J by 4 bases, with 9 bases between them. Germline CDR1 WNHNN, CDR2 SYGVQD (reference sequence). The genes are TRBV10-1 and TRBJ1-2; D not resolved. The TCR was taken from an adult with an advanced solid tumor such as melanoma, head and neck, liver or kidney cancer. Here the sequenced sample was CD4+ or CD8+ T cells sorted from blood, taken in a trial of the OX40 agonist ivuxolimab. CDR3 nucleotides: TGCGCCAGCAGTGATATACTCCCCTATGGCTACACCTTC. This encodes CASSDILPYGYTF.